This T cell receptor beta chain stems from a study of blood T cell repertoires in COVID-19. Overall study context: PBMCs, B-cell-depleted T cells, or T cells provided the cDNA or gDNA that made up the material.

The repertoire was sequenced with immunoSEQ multiplex PCR; TCRdb's copy has only in-frame clones and lacks some. The repertoire has about 400,000 clones, about 90% of them found once; the top ten carry roughly 3%. Sample: PBMCs or T cells enriched from blood (not recorded which). The receptor was isolated from a woman in her thirties who had recovered from COVID-19.

Here the CDR3 DNA reads TGTGCCAGCAGTGGAGGGGCAACAGATACGCAGTATTTT. Its translation is CASSGGATDTQYF. V and J are TRBV28 and TRBJ2-3; D possibly corresponds to TRBD2 (6 bases). This CDR3 has 13 residues. With 5 bases removed from V and 3 bases from J, the gap between germline ends came to 9 bases. The germline gives CDR1 MDHEN, CDR2 SYDVKM. Using reference TRBV28 and TRBJ2-3 for the parts outside the CDR3, the full variable domain is DVKVTQSSRYLVKRTGEKVFLECVQDMDHENMFWYRQDPGLGLRLIYFSYDVKMKEKGDIPEGYSVSREKKERFSLILESASTNQTSMYLCASSGGATDTQYFGPGTRLTVL.